The 20 T cell receptor beta chains listed next were all sequenced from one sample in a study of T cell responses to AZD1222 COVID-19 vaccine. TCRdb's copy holds only in-frame clones and misses some; the assay was immunoSEQ multiplex PCR. The sample carries 95,000 to 150,000 clones, 92% recorded once. Sequencing used peripheral blood, obtained on day 0 of AZD1222 vaccination. The receptors were gathered from an adult in good health.

This sequence joins TRBV4-3 and TRBJ2-2; weak D call: TRBD2 (5 bases). The CDR3 is 15 amino acids. Germline values: CDR1 LGHNA, CDR2 YSLEER. The V end was cut by 3 bases, the J end by 7 bases, with 15 bases between. The CDR3 is CASSQEMGGGGELFF. The CDR3 region has the DNA TGCGCCAGCAGCCAGGAGATGGGTGGAGGCGGGGAGCTGTTTTTT.

The chain recombines TRBV27 with TRBJ2-3, with D perhaps matching TRBD2 (5 bases). Looked up from germline, CDR1 is MNHEY and CDR2 is SMNVEV (reference sequence). The CDR3 loop spans 18 amino acids. Trimming shortened V by 6 bases and J by 4 bases, and 26 bases separated the two germline ends. The CDR3 DNA is TGTGCCAGCAGCACCCCCTTTAGCTTAGGGAGCGCGTCAGATACGCAGTATTTT. Translation: CASSTPFSLGSASDTQYF.

The rearrangement links TRBV6-2 or TRBV6-3 to TRBJ1-5; possibly TRBD1 for D (6 bases). V shed 6 bases and J shed 6 bases, with 15 bases lying between them. CDR1 and CDR2 (germline): MNHEY, SVGEGT. There are 14 residues in the CDR3. The CDR3 coding sequence is TGTGCCAGCAGCAACAGGGAATTGGGTCAGCCCCAGCATTTT. Residues: CASSNRELGQPQHF.

J is TRBJ1-1 and V is TRBV4-3; TRBD1 is a possible D gene (6 bases). Germline V CDR1 and CDR2: LGHNA, YSLEER. There are 15 residues in the CDR3. V lost 4 bases and J lost 0, with 12 bases in between. DNA for the CDR3: TGCGCCAGCAGCCCGGACAGAGCCATGAACACTGAAGCTTTCTTT. Translated: CASSPDRAMNTEAFF.

The chain joins TRBV25-1 to TRBJ1-5; D perhaps matches TRBD1 (5 bases). V was shortened by 0 bases and J by 7 bases, with 10 bases between the two germline ends. CDR3 length: 14 residues. Per germline, CDR1 MGHDK and CDR2 SYGVNS. The CDR3 DNA is TGTGCCAGCAGTGAATACAGGGTTTACCAGCCCCAGCATTTT. It specifies CASSEYRVYQPQHF.

The chain employs TRBV6-5 and TRBJ1-1; no definite D call. There are 12 residues in the CDR3. Trimming removed 8 bases from V and 3 bases from J, with 10 bases in between. Germline V gene sequence: CDR1 MNHEY, CDR2 SVGAGI. In DNA, the CDR3 is TGTGCCAGCCGAGGCCCCGACACTGAAGCTTTCTTT. The encoded protein is CASRGPDTEAFF.

The DNA for the CDR3 is TGTGCCAGCAGTTTATTTGACAGGGTAGGAAGTTCACCCCTCCACTTT. Translated: CASSLFDRVGSSPLHF. The V call is TRBV27, the J call TRBJ1-6, with 7 positions matching TRBD1. V lost 1 base, J lost 9 bases, and 9 bases stayed unmatched. The CDR3 has 16 residues. Germline CDR1 reads MNHEY; CDR2 reads SMNVEV (reference sequence).

The rearrangement uses TRBV28 and TRBJ2-3; D is possibly TRBD2 (7 bases). Germline lookup yields CDR1 MDHEN and CDR2 SYDVKM. The germline V and J ends were trimmed by 5 bases and 5 bases, with 20 bases remaining between them. This CDR3 has 16 residues. CDR3 sequence reads: CASSNGGRLGLDTQYF. Written as DNA, the CDR3 is TGTGCCAGCAGTAACGGGGGGCGCCTGGGGTTAGATACGCAGTATTTT.

J is TRBJ1-1 and V is TRBV7-2, with 8 bases fitting TRBD1. Trimming removed 2 bases from V and 0 bases from J; junction bases left unmatched: 5. CDR1 and CDR2 (germline): SGHTA, FQGNSA. The CDR3 contains 16 residues. In DNA, the CDR3 is TGTGCCAGCAGCTTAACAGGGGGAATTTTGAACACTGAAGCTTTCTTT. Amino acid sequence: CASSLTGGILNTEAFF. The full variable domain, with the rest looked up from reference TRBV7-2 and TRBJ1-1, is GAGVSQSPSNKVTEKGKDVELRCDPISGHTALYWYRQSLGQGLEFLIYFQGNSAPDKSGLPSDRFSAERTGGSVSTLTIQRTQQEDSAVYLCASSLTGGILNTEAFFGQGTRLTVV.

This clone was detected a few times. The chain is built from TRBV13 and TRBJ1-3, with 7 positions matching TRBD1. Germline CDR1 and CDR2: PRHDT and FYEKMQ (reference sequence). The CDR3 has 16 residues. The V and J ends lost 8 bases and 3 bases, in that order; junction bases with no gene match: 13. CDR3 loop: CASGTEGAAVGNTIYF. The CDR3 DNA reads TGTGCCAGCGGGACCGAGGGGGCCGCTGTTGGAAACACCATATATTTT.

This clone was observed once. The genes are TRBV4-1 and TRBJ2-3; a possible D gene is TRBD2 (7 bases). The V gene's germline CDR1 is MGHRA and CDR2 YSYEKL. This CDR3 has 17 residues. Trimming left V 0 bases short and J 2 bases short, with 15 bases between. CDR3 region: CASSQDRGGLATDTQYF. The CDR3 DNA is TGCGCCAGCAGCCAAGATCGCGGGGGCCTGGCCACAGATACGCAGTATTTT.

This chain connects TRBV15 to TRBJ2-3; 11 nucleotides agree with TRBD2. CDR1 and CDR2 (germline): LNHNV, YYDKDF (reference sequence). The junction had 15 bases not matched to a gene; V was cut back by 8 bases and J by 8 bases. This CDR3 has 16 residues. CDR3 sequence: CATCETLAGGRGTQYF. CDR3 bases: TGTGCCACCTGTGAAACTTTAGCGGGAGGGAGAGGTACGCAGTATTTT.

In DNA, the CDR3 is TGTGCCATCAGTGAGTCGACTGGTACAGGGTATGACACCATATATTTT. Protein: CAISESTGTGYDTIYF. The J gene is TRBJ1-3, the V gene TRBV10-3; D perhaps matches TRBD1 (6 bases). This CDR3 has 16 residues. Looked up from germline, CDR1 is ENHRY and CDR2 is SYGVKD. Trimming took 0 bases from V and 8 from J, leaving 17 bases between them.

A few counts support this clone. In nucleotides, the CDR3 is TGTGCCAGCAGCCCTCCCAGGGCAGGTAGCACAGATACGCAGTATTTT. The encoded protein is CASSPPRAGSTDTQYF. This sequence joins TRBV5-5 and TRBJ2-3; D may be TRBD1 (5 bases). Trimming pared 4 bases from V and 0 bases from J, leaving 15 bases between. Germline V gene lookup returns CDR1 SGHKS and CDR2 YYEKEE (reference sequence). This CDR3 comprises 16 residues. Full variable domain (rest looked up from reference TRBV5-5 and TRBJ2-3): DAGVTQSPTHLIKTRGQQVTLRCSPISGHKSVSWYQQVLGQGPQFIFQYYEKEERGRGNFPDRFSARQFPNYSSELNVNALLLGDSALYLCASSPPRAGSTDTQYFGPGTRLTVL.

The chain carries TRBV6-1 and TRBJ1-4; 7 bases line up with TRBD1. The V segment lost 5 bases and the J segment 5 bases; nucleotides outside the gene matches: 5. Germline V gene data show CDR1 as MNHNS and CDR2 as SASEGT. This CDR3 region has 14 residues. CDR3: CASSWDSVNEKLFF. The CDR3 nucleotides read TGTGCCAGCAGTTGGGACAGCGTCAATGAAAAACTGTTTTTT.

The rearrangement joins TRBV7-4 to TRBJ1-5; D is perhaps TRBD1 (6 bases). The CDR3 is made up of 11 amino acids. Germline CDR1 SGHVT, CDR2 SQSDAQ. Trimming took 11 bases from V and 6 from J, leaving 11 bases between them. The DNA for the CDR3 is TGTGCCGTGAGGGGGGGTCAGCCCCAGCATTTT. This translates into CAVRGGQPQHF.

The chain uses TRBV20-1 and TRBJ1-1; D is unclear. This CDR3 has 11 residues. Germline CDR1 and CDR2: DFQATT and SNEGSKA (reference sequence). CDR3 nucleotides: TGCAGGGGCTTCCCGAACACTGAAGCTTTCTTT. This gives the protein CRGFPNTEAFF.

The chain links TRBV19 to TRBJ2-2; no clear D gene. The germline V gene encodes CDR1 LNHDA and CDR2 SQIVND (reference sequence). The CDR3 contains 16 residues. V was shortened by 5 bases and J by 1 base, with 14 bases between the two germline ends. CDR3 DNA: TGTGCCAGTAGTCCTGCGAGGCTGTTGAACACCGGGGAGCTGTTTTTT. Translated, it gives CASSPARLLNTGELFF.

This clone came up a few times. The chain links TRBV6-2 or TRBV6-3 to TRBJ2-7, with 7 bases lining up with TRBD1. The J segment lost 3 bases and the V segment lost 6 bases, leaving 8 bases of the junction unmatched. The V gene's germline CDR1 is MNHEY and CDR2 SVGEGT. The CDR3 contains 14 residues. The CDR3 DNA reads TGTGCCAGCAGCCCCGGGACAGACTACTACGAGCAGTACTTC. Encoded protein: CASSPGTDYYEQYF.

The chain recombines TRBV5-1 with TRBJ2-7; D unclear. V was clipped by 7 bases and J by 3 bases, with 17 bases between them. CDR1 and CDR2 from the germline V gene are SGHRS and YFSETQ. The CDR3 extends over 14 amino acids. The CDR3 sequence is CASQDPSSDYEQYF. The CDR3 DNA is TGCGCCAGCCAGGATCCATCCTCTGACTACGAGCAGTACTTC.